These 25 T cell receptor beta chains came from one sample sequenced in a study of T cells after yellow fever vaccination. Using its own MiXCR run on the 5' RACE reads, TCRdb lists one record per CDR3 protein. The sample carries about 350,000 distinct CDR3 sequences, roughly 4.3% recorded once. Sequenced here: PBMCs, sampled 5 days after the yellow fever booster vaccination. These receptors came from a man in his late teens or twenties who received the YFV17D yellow fever vaccine.

The genes are TRBV29-1 and TRBJ1-4; 9 bases align to TRBD1. CDR1 and CDR2 (germline): SQVTM, ANQGSEA. J lost 5 bases, V lost 5 bases, and 9 bases had no gene match. The CDR3 has 15 amino acids. Written as DNA, the CDR3 is TGCAGCGTTACCCGGACGGACAGGGGCAATGAAAAACTGTTTTTT. Translated, it gives CSVTRTDRGNEKLFF. Looking up the rest from reference TRBV29-1 and TRBJ1-4 gives the full variable domain: SAVISQKPSRDICQRGTSLTIQCQVDSQVTMMFWYRQQPGQSLTLIATANQGSEATYESGFVIDKFPISRPNLTFSTLTVSNMSPEDSSIYLCSVTRTDRGNEKLFFGSGTQLSVL.

CDR3 DNA: TGCGCCAGCAGCTTAGGGACTAGCGGCCGTCACGAGCAGTACTTC. The encoded protein is CASSLGTSGRHEQYF. V usage is TRBV5-1 and J usage is TRBJ2-7; TRBD2 matches 11 bases. CDR1 and CDR2 (germline): SGHRS, YFSETQ. The CDR3 is 15 amino acids. V lost 2 bases and J lost 5; bases outside the gene matches: 6.

This clonotype was observed many times. This chain connects TRBV28 to TRBJ1-2; no clear D. Trimming left V 6 bases short and J 3 bases short, with 11 bases between. Germline lookup yields CDR1 MDHEN and CDR2 SYDVKM. This CDR3 is built from 13 residues. In DNA form, the CDR3 reads TGTGCCAGCAGCCCGGGTCCCGACTATGGCTACACCTTC. It yields the protein CASSPGPDYGYTF.

This clonotype has ten or more counts. The chain carries TRBV6-1 and TRBJ1-2, with 7 bases identical to TRBD1. V gave up 7 bases and J gave up 2 bases; unmatched junction bases: 7. CDR3 length: 14 amino acids. Germline CDR1 and CDR2: MNHNS and SASEGT. CDR3 coding DNA: TGTGCCAGCACTCCACAGGGGTTGAACTATGGCTACACCTTC. Its protein product is CASTPQGLNYGYTF.

The chain uses TRBV6-5 and TRBJ2-2; D not resolved. Germline loops: CDR1 MNHEY, CDR2 SVGAGI. Deletions cut 5 bases from V and 7 bases from J, with 8 bases between. The CDR3 runs 12 residues. The CDR3 coding sequence is TGTGCCAGCAGTCTACAAGGCGGGGAGCTGTTTTTT. Amino acids: CASSLQGGELFF.

This clonotype was found many times. DNA for the CDR3: TGTGCCAGCAGCTTGAAGGGGGATGAGCAGTTCTTC. Translation: CASSLKGDEQFF. The chain employs TRBV5-4 and TRBJ2-1; a weak D match, TRBD1 (6 bases). CDR1 and CDR2 from the germline V gene are SGHNT and YYREEE (reference sequence). CDR3 length equals 12 residues. Trimming shortened V by 1 base and J by 8 bases, and 7 bases separated the two germline ends.

The chain is built from TRBV6-2 or TRBV6-3 and TRBJ2-7, with a tentative D call TRBD1 (6 bases). CDR1 and CDR2 (germline): MNHEY, SVGEGT. Trimming stripped 6 bases from V and 3 bases from J, with 12 bases between. CDR3 length equals 13 residues. The CDR3 DNA reads as TGTGCCAGCAGAAGGGACACCGACTACGAGCAGTACTTC. Protein: CASRRDTDYEQYF.

This clonotype was seen repeatedly, ten times or more. The rearrangement uses TRBV5-1 and TRBJ1-2, with a weak D call TRBD1 (5 bases). CDR1 and CDR2 (germline): SGHRS, YFSETQ. The germline V and J ends were trimmed by 0 bases and 8 bases, with 17 bases remaining between them. The CDR3 consists of 15 residues. CDR3 sequence reads: CASSLVAKGLSGYTF. The CDR3 DNA sequence: TGCGCCAGCAGCTTGGTGGCCAAGGGGTTGTCGGGCTACACCTTC.

This clonotype turned up a few times. The chain couples TRBV9 to TRBJ2-1, with TRBD1 as a possible D gene (5 bases). The CDR3 contains 16 residues. V was cut by 4 bases and J by 4 bases, with 18 bases left in between. Germline CDR1 is SGDLS and CDR2 is YYNGEE. CDR3 residues: CASSPRVVGSYNEQFF. CDR3 coding DNA: TGTGCCAGCAGCCCCAGGGTAGTGGGGTCTTACAATGAGCAGTTCTTC.

The chain combines TRBV19 with TRBJ1-1; tentative D call: TRBD1 (6 bases). V was clipped by 6 bases and J by 5 bases, with 13 bases between them. In germline, CDR1 is LNHDA, CDR2 SQIVND (reference sequence). There are 13 residues in the CDR3. CDR3 nucleotides: TGTGCCAGTAGGGACCGGGGGCTGACTGAAGCTTTCTTT. It is translated as CASRDRGLTEAFF.

This clonotype was detected many times. The rearrangement links TRBV9 to TRBJ2-5; tentatively, D is TRBD1 or TRBD2 (5 bases each). Trimming took off 6 bases at V and 3 bases at J, with 15 bases between the two ends. CDR3 size: 14 residues. The V gene's germline CDR1 is SGDLS and CDR2 YYNGEE. CDR3 sequence reads: CASNRVGTEETQYF. CDR3 coding DNA: TGTGCCAGCAACCGCGTAGGGACCGAAGAGACCCAGTACTTC.

In its sample, this clonotype was seen a few times. The CDR3 sequence is CASNSRENTEAFF. CDR3 coding DNA: TGTGCCAGCAACTCCAGGGAGAACACTGAAGCTTTCTTT. V gene TRBV6-5 combines with J gene TRBJ1-1; perhaps TRBD1 as D (5 bases). Germline lookup yields CDR1 MNHEY and CDR2 SVGAGI. This CDR3 comprises 13 residues. The V end was cut by 7 bases, the J end by 1 base, with 10 bases between.

This clonotype was counted many times. The chain links TRBV5-1 to TRBJ1-2, with 10 positions matching TRBD1. Per the germline V gene, CDR1 is SGHRS and CDR2 is YFSETQ. There are 15 residues in the CDR3. J was trimmed by 3 bases and V by 4 bases; bases with no gene match: 6. The CDR3 loop is CASSIDRGRDYGYTF. The CDR3 nucleotides read TGCGCCAGCAGCATTGACAGGGGGCGCGACTATGGCTACACCTTC. Together with reference TRBV5-1 and TRBJ1-2, the CDR3 gives the full variable domain: KAGVTQTPRYLIKTRGQQVTLSCSPISGHRSVSWYQQTPGQGLQFLFEYFSETQRNKGNFPGRFSGRQFSNSRSEMNVSTLELGDSALYLCASSIDRGRDYGYTFGSGTRLTVV.

The table lists this clonotype with a few counts. The V call is TRBV18, the J call TRBJ2-1, with TRBD2 matching over 12 bases. Germline-derived CDR1 and CDR2 are KGHSH and LQKENI. The CDR3 is made up of 19 amino acids. J lost 0 bases, V lost 3 bases, and 9 bases had no gene match. CDR3 protein: CASSPRGLAGHSSYNEQFF. DNA of the CDR3: TGTGCCAGCTCACCTCGAGGACTAGCGGGGCATAGCTCCTACAATGAGCAGTTCTTC.

This chain uses TRBV10-3 with TRBJ2-7, with D perhaps assigned TRBD1 or TRBD2 (5 bases each). Germline CDR1 ENHRY, CDR2 SYGVKD. V was pared by 8 bases and J by 2 bases, with 13 bases between. This CDR3 region has 13 residues. The CDR3 region has the DNA TGTGCCATCGGTAGGGACCAAACCTACGAGCAGTACTTC. It encodes CAIGRDQTYEQYF.

The chain recombines TRBV7-9 with TRBJ2-5; 7 nucleotides line up with TRBD2. Trimming took 2 bases from V and 3 from J; bases not matched to a gene: 3. Per germline, CDR1 SEHNR and CDR2 FQNEAQ (reference sequence). CDR3 length: 14 amino acids. The CDR3 DNA reads as TGTGCCAGCAGCTTATTCACTAGCGAAGAGACCCAGTACTTC. It yields the protein CASSLFTSEETQYF.

The CDR3, as DNA: TGTGCCAGCACTACATTAGCCAAAAACATTCAGTACTTC. It yields the protein CASTTLAKNIQYF. This chain joins TRBV12-3 or TRBV12-4 and TRBJ2-4; D is uncertain. The CDR3 covers 13 residues. V lost 7 bases and J lost 0, with 7 bases in between.

V and J are TRBV6-6 and TRBJ1-1, with a possible D match to TRBD1 (5 bases). Germline V gene lookup returns CDR1 MNHNY and CDR2 SVGAGI (reference sequence). This CDR3 is 17 amino acids long. The V end lost 0 bases, the J end lost 6 bases, and 20 bases lay between the germline ends. CDR3 amino acids: CASSYSNLGTEDAEAFF. The CDR3 DNA follows: TGTGCCAGCAGTTACTCGAATCTTGGGACGGAAGATGCTGAAGCTTTCTTT.

A few counts support this clonotype. The J gene is TRBJ1-2, the V gene TRBV7-2; 7 bases match TRBD1. Germline V gene lookup returns CDR1 SGHTA and CDR2 FQGNSA. Trimming cost V 3 bases and J 6 bases; bases outside gene matches: 7. The CDR3 length is 14 residues. The CDR3, as DNA: TGTGCCAGCAGCTTCGGGACAGTATGGGATGGCTACACCTTC. Protein: CASSFGTVWDGYTF. The whole variable domain, filled in from reference TRBV7-2 and TRBJ1-2, reads GAGVSQSPSNKVTEKGKDVELRCDPISGHTALYWYRQSLGQGLEFLIYFQGNSAPDKSGLPSDRFSAERTGGSVSTLTIQRTQQEDSAVYLCASSFGTVWDGYTFGSGTRLTVV.

This clonotype was recorded at least ten times. The chain links TRBV6-1 to TRBJ2-3; 9 bases are a match to TRBD2. J gave up 4 bases and V 2 bases, and 7 bases lay outside the gene matches. This CDR3 comprises 16 residues. Germline CDR1 and CDR2: MNHNS and SASEGT. The DNA of the CDR3 is TGTGCCAGCAGTGAAAGGCTAGCGGGGAGGTCAGATACGCAGTATTTT. Translation gives CASSERLAGRSDTQYF.

In its sample, this clonotype was seen a few times. The CDR3 here is CSATERGVSGANVLTF. CDR3 DNA sequence: TGCAGTGCTACCGAGCGGGGGGTCTCTGGGGCCAACGTCCTGACTTTC. The chain couples TRBV20-1 to TRBJ2-6, with 9 bases aligning to TRBD2. CDR3 length equals 16 residues. Germline assignment: CDR1 DFQATT and CDR2 SNEGSKA (reference sequence). V was pared by 4 bases and J by 0 bases, with 4 bases of the junction left unmatched.

Comment on this clonotype: This may be a read error, as it is one base from a much larger clone. V is TRBV7-9 and J is TRBJ2-1, with D perhaps matching TRBD2 (5 bases). Germline CDR1 SEHNR, CDR2 FQNEAQ (reference sequence). CDR3 length: 13 amino acids. The CDR3 DNA follows: TGTGCCTGCAGCCCCAGTCGGGGTGATGAGCAGTTCTTC. Residues: CACSPSRGDEQFF. The entire variable domain, with the rest obtained from reference TRBV7-9 and TRBJ2-1, is as follows: DTGVSQNPRHKITKRGQNVTFRCDPISEHNRLYWYRQTLGQGPEFLTYFQNEAQLEKSRLLSDRFSAERPKGSFSTLEIQRTEQGDSAMYLCACSPSRGDEQFFGPGTRLTVL.

This chain uses TRBV5-1 with TRBJ2-5; D not certain. Germline lookup yields CDR1 SGHRS and CDR2 YFSETQ. The CDR3 runs to 13 residues. The V and J ends lost 0 bases and 7 bases respectively, with 10 bases between them. The CDR3 region has the DNA TGCGCCAGCAGCTTGGCAGGTATAGGGACCCAGTACTTC. Encoded protein: CASSLAGIGTQYF.

The chain recombines TRBV13 with TRBJ1-3, with D hard to call. V dropped 5 bases and J dropped 6 bases, with 20 bases sitting between them. The CDR3 is 16 amino acids. CDR1 and CDR2 from the germline V gene are PRHDT and FYEKMQ (reference sequence). The CDR3 coding sequence is TGTGCCAGCAGCCACCGCCCAGGACGGATTGTAAACACCATATATTTT. Translation gives CASSHRPGRIVNTIYF.

The V call is TRBV28, the J call TRBJ1-1; D gene uncertain. The V end lost 5 bases, the J end lost 6 bases, and 13 bases lay between the germline ends. The CDR3 totals 13 residues. Germline lookup yields CDR1 MDHEN and CDR2 SYDVKM. The DNA of the CDR3 is TGTGCCAGCAGTATCCCCACTCCCGCTGAAGCTTTCTTT. Protein sequence: CASSIPTPAEAFF.